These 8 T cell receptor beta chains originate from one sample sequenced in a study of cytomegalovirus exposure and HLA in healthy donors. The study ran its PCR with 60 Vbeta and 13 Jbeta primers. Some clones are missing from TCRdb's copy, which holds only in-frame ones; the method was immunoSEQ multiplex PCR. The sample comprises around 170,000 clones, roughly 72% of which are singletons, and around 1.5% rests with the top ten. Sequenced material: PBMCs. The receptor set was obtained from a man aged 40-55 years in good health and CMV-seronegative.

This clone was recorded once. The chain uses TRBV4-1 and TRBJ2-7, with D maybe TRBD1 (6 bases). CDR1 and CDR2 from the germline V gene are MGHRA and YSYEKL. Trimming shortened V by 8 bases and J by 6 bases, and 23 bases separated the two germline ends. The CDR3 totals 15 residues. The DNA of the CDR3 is TGCGCCAGCCTCCAAGATGGGGGCACCGCCATCGAGCAGTACGTC. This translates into CASLQDGGTAIEQYV.

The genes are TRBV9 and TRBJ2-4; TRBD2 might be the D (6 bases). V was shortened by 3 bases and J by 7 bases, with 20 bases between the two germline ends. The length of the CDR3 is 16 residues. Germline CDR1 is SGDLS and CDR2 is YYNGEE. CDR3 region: CASSAGTLSPGNIQYF. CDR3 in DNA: TGTGCCAGCAGCGCCGGGACTCTAAGCCCAGGCAACATTCAGTACTTC.

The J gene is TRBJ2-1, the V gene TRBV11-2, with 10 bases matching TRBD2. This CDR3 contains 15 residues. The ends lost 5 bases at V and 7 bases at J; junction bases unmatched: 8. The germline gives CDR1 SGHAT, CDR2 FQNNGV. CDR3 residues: CASSPGTSALNEQFF. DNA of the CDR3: TGTGCCAGCAGCCCCGGGACTAGCGCTTTGAATGAGCAGTTCTTC. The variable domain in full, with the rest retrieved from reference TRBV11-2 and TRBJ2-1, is EAGVAQSPRYKIIEKRQSVAFWCNPISGHATLYWYQQILGQGPKLLIQFQNNGVVDDSQLPKDRFSAERLKGVDSTLKIQPAKLEDSAVYLCASSPGTSALNEQFFGPGTRLTVL.

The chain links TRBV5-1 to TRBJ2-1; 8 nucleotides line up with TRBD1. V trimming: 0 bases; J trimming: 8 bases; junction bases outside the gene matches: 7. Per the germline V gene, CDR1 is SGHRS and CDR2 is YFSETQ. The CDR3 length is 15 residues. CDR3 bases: TGCGCCAGCAGCTTGGAGGGACAGGAATGGGATGAGCAGTTCTTC. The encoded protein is CASSLEGQEWDEQFF.

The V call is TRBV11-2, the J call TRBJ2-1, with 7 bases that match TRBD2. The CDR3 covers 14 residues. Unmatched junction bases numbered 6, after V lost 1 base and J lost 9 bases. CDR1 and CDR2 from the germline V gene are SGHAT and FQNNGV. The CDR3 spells CASSLGGTGGEQFF. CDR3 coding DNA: TGTGCCAGCAGCTTAGGGGGCACGGGGGGTGAGCAGTTCTTC. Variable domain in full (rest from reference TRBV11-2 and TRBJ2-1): EAGVAQSPRYKIIEKRQSVAFWCNPISGHATLYWYQQILGQGPKLLIQFQNNGVVDDSQLPKDRFSAERLKGVDSTLKIQPAKLEDSAVYLCASSLGGTGGEQFFGPGTRLTVL.

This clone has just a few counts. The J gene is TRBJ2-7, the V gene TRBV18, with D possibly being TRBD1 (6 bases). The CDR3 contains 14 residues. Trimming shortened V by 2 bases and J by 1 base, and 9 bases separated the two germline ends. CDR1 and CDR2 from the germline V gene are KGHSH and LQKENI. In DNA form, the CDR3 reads TGTGCCAGCTCACCAGGGACACAGTCCTACGAGCAGTACTTC. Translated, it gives CASSPGTQSYEQYF.

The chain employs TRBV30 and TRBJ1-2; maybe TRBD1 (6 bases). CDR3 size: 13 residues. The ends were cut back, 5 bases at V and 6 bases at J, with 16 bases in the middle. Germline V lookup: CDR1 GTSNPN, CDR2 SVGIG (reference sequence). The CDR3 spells CAWQIQGTDGYTF. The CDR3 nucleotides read TGTGCCTGGCAAATTCAGGGGACGGATGGCTACACCTTC.

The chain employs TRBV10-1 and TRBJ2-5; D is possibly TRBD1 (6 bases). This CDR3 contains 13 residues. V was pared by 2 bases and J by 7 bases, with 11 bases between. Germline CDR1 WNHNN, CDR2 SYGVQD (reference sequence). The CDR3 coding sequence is TGCGCCAGCAGTGAGCCAGGGGTTGGGACCCAGTACTTC. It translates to CASSEPGVGTQYF.